This TCR beta chain was captured by sequencing in a study of blood T cell repertoires in COVID-19. Study background: PBMCs, B-cell-depleted T cells, or T cells were the source of the cDNA or gDNA that made up the material.

The ends were cut back, 3 bases at V and 4 bases at J, with 12 bases in the middle. From germline, CDR1 is SEHNR and CDR2 FQNEAQ (reference sequence). This CDR3 contains 14 residues. TCRdb keeps only in-frame clones here, not all; method: immunoSEQ multiplex PCR. This sample has about 99,000 clones; around 89% occur once, and the top ten carry 3.5%. The rearrangement uses TRBV7-9 and TRBJ1-2; D might be TRBD1 (6 bases). This TCR was sampled from a woman in her fifties or sixties with acute or convalescent COVID-19. The specimen sequenced was peripheral blood. Here the CDR3 reads CASSLLGQTYGYTF. The CDR3 bases are TGTGCCAGCAGCTTGCTAGGACAGACCTATGGCTACACCTTC.